The source of this TCR beta chain is a study of OX40 agonist ivuxolimab in advanced cancers. For the study in its entirety: Ivuxolimab, which targeted the costimulatory receptor OX40 (CD134), was an agonistic, fully human IgG2 monoclonal antibody. Intravenous ivuxolimab was administered to patients every 2 weeks at six dose levels: 0.01, 0.1, 0.3, 1.5, 3 and 10 mg/kg. Of the 50 to 55 dose-escalation patients, hepatocellular carcinoma was present in roughly 19, melanoma in some 15, renal cell carcinoma in 9 and head and neck cancer in 9. The dose-escalation cohort was around 84% male with a mean age of around 64 years, ranging from roughly 23 to 79. Prior anti-PD-1, anti-PD-L1 or anti-CTLA-4 therapy was permitted, and checkpoint inhibitors had been received by roughly 40% of dose-escalation patients. Partial responses occurred in three dose-escalation patients: two with cutaneous melanoma and one with hepatocellular carcinoma. Peripheral TCRbeta sequencing was intended to test whether TCR sequence diversity was altered and clonal T-cell expansion was caused by ivuxolimab. The paper covers the monotherapy dose-escalation part of the phase I ivuxolimab trial, which included N ≈ 54 patients.

The trial excluded patients who had a history of autoimmune disease or who were on systemic immunosuppression. Peripheral blood for TCR sequencing was collected from all dose cohorts at baseline, on cycle 4 day 1, and on cycle 7 day 1. Samples were obtained from an open-label, multicenter, first-in-human phase I dose-escalation trial of ivuxolimab. Adults with locally advanced or metastatic melanoma, renal cell, hepatocellular, or head and neck squamous cell carcinoma were enrolled in the trial. Before TCR sequencing, CD4+ T cells and CD8+ T cells from peripheral blood were sorted into separate populations. To sequence the TCRbeta CDR3 region, genomic DNA was isolated from the sorted cells. The immunoSEQ Assay was used to sequence the TCRbeta CDR3 regions. In its TCRdb copy, this immuneACCESS table keeps in-frame sequences only and misses some clones. Where compared with another copy, unresolved V genes explain less than half of these, and the others have no known cause. In all, the sample holds just over 70,000 clones, and around 84% of those were seen once. The ten largest clonotypes hold around 0.75% of the sample.

Comment on this clone: Its antigen is currently not known. Per-base qualities were not stored, and no clone one base away is much larger.

The paper's findings and limits, for the study overall: Low levels of normalized T-cell clonal expansion were also seen in some patients who did not respond. On average, CD8+ T cells showed more expanded clones than CD4+ T cells after ivuxolimab. In partial responders in the 0.1-3.0 mg/kg groups, normalized peripheral clonal expansion was found to be among the lowest, especially among CD8+ T cells. Antigen specificity was not determined for the clonally expanded peripheral T cells. Clonal expansion of both CD4+ and CD8+ blood T cells was observed from baseline to week 6 at doses 0.1 to 3.0 mg/kg.

Taken from cysteine to phenylalanine, the CDR3 has 14 residues. Of all the DNA, just the CDR3 is kept, 42 bases in frame from base 1. From a lookup of the germline V gene (reference sequence), CDR1 and CDR2 are SGHKS and YYEKEE. V loses 4 bases of germline sequence and J loses 5 bases, and the interval between the two ends is 15 bases. The rearranged segments are TRBV5-5 and TRBJ2-5; no D gene can be assigned with confidence. The material was CD4+ or CD8+ T cells sorted from blood, obtained in a trial of the OX40 agonist ivuxolimab. The TCR sequence derives from an adult with an advanced solid tumor such as melanoma, head and neck, liver or kidney cancer. The CDR3 region has the sequence CASSQGPLGETQYF. The DNA reads as follows: TGTGCCAGCAGCCAAGGACCCCTAGGGGAGACCCAGTACTTC.